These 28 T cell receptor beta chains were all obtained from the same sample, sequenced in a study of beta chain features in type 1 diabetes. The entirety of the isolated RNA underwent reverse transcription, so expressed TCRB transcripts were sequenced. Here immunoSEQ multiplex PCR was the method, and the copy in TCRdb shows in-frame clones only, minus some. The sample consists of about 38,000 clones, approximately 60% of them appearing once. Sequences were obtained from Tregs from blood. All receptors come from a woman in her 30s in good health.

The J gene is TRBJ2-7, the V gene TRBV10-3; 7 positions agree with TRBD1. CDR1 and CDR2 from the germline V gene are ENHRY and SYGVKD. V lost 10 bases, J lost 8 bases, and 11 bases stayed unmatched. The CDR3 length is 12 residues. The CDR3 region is CATAGGFSKQYF. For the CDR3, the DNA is TGTGCCACCGCAGGGGGATTTTCGAAGCAGTACTTC.

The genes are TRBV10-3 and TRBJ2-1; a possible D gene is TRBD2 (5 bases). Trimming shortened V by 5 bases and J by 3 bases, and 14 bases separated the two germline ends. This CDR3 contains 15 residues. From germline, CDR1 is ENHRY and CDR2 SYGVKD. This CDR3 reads CAISRTSPYYNEQFF. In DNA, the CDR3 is TGTGCCATCAGTCGTACTAGTCCCTACTACAATGAGCAGTTCTTC.

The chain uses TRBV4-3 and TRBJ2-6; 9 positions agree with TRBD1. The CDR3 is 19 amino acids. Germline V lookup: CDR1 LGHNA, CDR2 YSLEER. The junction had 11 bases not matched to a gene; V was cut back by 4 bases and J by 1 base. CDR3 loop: CASSRGRDRVNSGANVLTF. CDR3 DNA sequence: TGCGCCAGCAGCCGGGGACGGGACAGGGTAAATTCTGGGGCCAACGTCCTGACTTTC.

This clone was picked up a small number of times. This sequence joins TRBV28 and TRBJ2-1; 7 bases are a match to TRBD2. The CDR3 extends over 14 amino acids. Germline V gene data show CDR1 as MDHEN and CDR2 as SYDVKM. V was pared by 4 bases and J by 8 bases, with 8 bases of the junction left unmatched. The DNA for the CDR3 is TGTGCCAGCAGTTCCCCCGGGAGGAGCGATGAGCAGTTCTTC. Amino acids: CASSSPGRSDEQFF.

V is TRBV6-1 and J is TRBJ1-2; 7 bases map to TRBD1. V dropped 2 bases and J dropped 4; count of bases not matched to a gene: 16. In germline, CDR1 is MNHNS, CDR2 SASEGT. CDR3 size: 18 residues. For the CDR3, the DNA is TGTGCCAGCAGTGAATGGGGGACAGCGAGCCCCTCTCGCTATGGCTACACCTTC. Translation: CASSEWGTASPSRYGYTF.

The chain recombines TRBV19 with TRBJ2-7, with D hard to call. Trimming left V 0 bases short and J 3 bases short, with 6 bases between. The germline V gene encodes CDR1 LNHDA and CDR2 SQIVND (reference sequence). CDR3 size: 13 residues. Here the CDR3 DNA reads TGTGCCAGTAGTATAGATCCCAGCTACGAGCAGTACTTC. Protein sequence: CASSIDPSYEQYF.

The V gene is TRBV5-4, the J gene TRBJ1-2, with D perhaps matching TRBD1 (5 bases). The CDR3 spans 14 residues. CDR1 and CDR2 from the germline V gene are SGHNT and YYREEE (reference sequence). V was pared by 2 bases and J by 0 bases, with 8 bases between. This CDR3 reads CASSFGGTNYGYTF. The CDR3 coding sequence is TGTGCCAGCAGCTTCGGGGGGACTAACTATGGCTACACCTTC. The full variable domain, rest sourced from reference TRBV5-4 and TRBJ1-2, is ETGVTQSPTHLIKTRGQQVTLRCSSQSGHNTVSWYQQALGQGPQFIFQYYREEENGRGNFPPRFSGLQFPNYSSELNVNALELDDSALYLCASSFGGTNYGYTFGSGTRLTVV.

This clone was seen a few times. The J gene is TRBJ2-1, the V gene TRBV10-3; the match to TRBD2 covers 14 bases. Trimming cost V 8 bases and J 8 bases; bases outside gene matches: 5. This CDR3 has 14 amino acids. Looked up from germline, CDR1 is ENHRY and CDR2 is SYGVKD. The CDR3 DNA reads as TGTGCCATCGGGGGGACTAGCGGGAGCTATGAGCAGTTCTTC. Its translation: CAIGGTSGSYEQFF.

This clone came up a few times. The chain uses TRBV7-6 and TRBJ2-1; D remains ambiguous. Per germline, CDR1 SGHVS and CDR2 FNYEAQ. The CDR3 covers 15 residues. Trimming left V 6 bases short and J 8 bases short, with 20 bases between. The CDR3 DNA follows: TGTGCCAGCAGTACCCCTAGATCCTGGCGATATGAGCAGTTCTTC. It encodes CASSTPRSWRYEQFF.

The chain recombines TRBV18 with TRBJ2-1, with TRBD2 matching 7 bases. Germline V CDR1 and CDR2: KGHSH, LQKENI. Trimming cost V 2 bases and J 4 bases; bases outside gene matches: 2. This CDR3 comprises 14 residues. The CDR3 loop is CASSPWGGYNEQFF. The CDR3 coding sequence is TGTGCCAGCTCACCATGGGGGGGGTACAATGAGCAGTTCTTC.

CDR3: CASSQGTSGRARTGELFF. DNA for the CDR3: TGTGCCAGCAGCCAAGGGACTAGCGGGAGGGCCAGGACCGGGGAGCTGTTTTTT. This chain links TRBV4-2 with TRBJ2-2; 15 nucleotides agree with TRBD2. Germline V gene lookup returns CDR1 LGHNA and CDR2 YNFKEQ. After removal of 1 base from V and 5 bases from J, the junction contained 5 bases not matched to a gene. The CDR3 runs to 18 residues.

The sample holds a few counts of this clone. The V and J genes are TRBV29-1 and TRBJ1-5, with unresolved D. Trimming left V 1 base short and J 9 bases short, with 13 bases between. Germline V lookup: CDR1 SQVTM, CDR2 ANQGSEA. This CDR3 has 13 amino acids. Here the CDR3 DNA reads TGCAGCGTTGAAGGCCAGGCCGGTCGGCCCCAGCATTTT. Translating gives CSVEGQAGRPQHF.

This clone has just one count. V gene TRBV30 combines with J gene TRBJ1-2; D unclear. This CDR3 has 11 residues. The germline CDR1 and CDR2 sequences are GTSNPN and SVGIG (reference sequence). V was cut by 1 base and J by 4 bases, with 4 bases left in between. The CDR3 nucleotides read TGTGCCTGGAGTGAACTCTATGGCTACACCTTC. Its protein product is CAWSELYGYTF.

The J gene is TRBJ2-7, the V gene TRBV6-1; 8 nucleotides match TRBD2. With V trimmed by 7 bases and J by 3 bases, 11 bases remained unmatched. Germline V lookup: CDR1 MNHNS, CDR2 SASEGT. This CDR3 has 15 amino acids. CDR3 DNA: TGTGCCAGCAATCCAACCGGGACTAGTTTCTACGAGCAGTACTTC. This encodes CASNPTGTSFYEQYF.

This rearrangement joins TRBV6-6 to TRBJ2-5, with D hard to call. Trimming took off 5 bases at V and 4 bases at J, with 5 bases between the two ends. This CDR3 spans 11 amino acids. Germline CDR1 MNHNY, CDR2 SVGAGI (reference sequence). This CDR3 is CASSTAETQYF. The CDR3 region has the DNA TGTGCCAGCAGTACTGCAGAGACCCAGTACTTC.

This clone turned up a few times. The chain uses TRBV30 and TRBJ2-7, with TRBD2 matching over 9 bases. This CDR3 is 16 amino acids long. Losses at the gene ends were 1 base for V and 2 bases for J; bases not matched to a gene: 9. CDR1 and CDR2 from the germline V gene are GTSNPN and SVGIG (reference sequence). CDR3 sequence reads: CAWSAILAGMPYEQYF. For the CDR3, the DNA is TGTGCCTGGAGTGCAATACTAGCGGGCATGCCCTACGAGCAGTACTTC.

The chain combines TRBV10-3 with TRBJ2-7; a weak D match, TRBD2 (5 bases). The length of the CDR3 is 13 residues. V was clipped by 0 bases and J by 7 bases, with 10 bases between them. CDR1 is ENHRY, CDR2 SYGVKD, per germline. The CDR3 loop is CAISESGQREQYF. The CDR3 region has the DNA TGTGCCATCAGTGAGTCCGGGCAGCGGGAGCAGTACTTC.

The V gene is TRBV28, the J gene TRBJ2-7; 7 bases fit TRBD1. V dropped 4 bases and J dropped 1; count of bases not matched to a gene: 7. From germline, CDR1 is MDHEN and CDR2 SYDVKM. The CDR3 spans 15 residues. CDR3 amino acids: CASSSRGTVSYEQYF. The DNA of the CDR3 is TGTGCCAGCAGTTCGCGAGGGACAGTATCCTACGAGCAGTACTTC. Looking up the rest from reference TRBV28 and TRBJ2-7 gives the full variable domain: DVKVTQSSRYLVKRTGEKVFLECVQDMDHENMFWYRQDPGLGLRLIYFSYDVKMKEKGDIPEGYSVSREKKERFSLILESASTNQTSMYLCASSSRGTVSYEQYFGPGTRLTVT.

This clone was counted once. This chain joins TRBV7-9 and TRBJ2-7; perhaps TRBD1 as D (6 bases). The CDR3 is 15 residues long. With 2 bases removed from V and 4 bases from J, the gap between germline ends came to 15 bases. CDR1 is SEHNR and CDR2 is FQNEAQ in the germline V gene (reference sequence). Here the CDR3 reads CASSLSGGQGYEQYF. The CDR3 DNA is TGTGCCAGCAGCTTATCTGGGGGCCAGGGGTACGAGCAGTACTTC.

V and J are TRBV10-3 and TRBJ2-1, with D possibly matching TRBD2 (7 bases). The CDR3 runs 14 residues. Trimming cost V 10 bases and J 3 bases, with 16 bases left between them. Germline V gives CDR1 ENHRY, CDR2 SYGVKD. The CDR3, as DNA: TGTGCCACCACGCCGGGGGGCGTCTACAATGAGCAGTTCTTC. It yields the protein CATTPGGVYNEQFF.

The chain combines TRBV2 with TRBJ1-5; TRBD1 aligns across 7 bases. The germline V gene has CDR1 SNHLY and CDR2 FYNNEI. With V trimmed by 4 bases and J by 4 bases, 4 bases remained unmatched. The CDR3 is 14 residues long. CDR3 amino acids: CASSVGRGNQPQHF. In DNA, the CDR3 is TGTGCCAGCAGTGTTGGCAGGGGGAATCAGCCCCAGCATTTT.

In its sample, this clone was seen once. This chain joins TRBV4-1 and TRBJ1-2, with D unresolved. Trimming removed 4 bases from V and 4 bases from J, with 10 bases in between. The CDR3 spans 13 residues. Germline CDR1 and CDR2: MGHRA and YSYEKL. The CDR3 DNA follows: TGCGCCAGCAGCCCAATCCCCAGCTATGGCTACACCTTC. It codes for CASSPIPSYGYTF.

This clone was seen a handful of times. CDR3 in amino acids: CASSLRLTGTGDEQFF. In DNA form, the CDR3 reads TGTGCCAGCAGCCTCCGGCTGACCGGGACAGGGGATGAGCAGTTCTTC. This chain connects TRBV7-9 to TRBJ2-1; 10 positions agree with TRBD1. V trimming: 5 bases; J trimming: 8 bases; junction bases outside the gene matches: 12. The length of the CDR3 is 16 residues. Germline CDR1 reads SEHNR; CDR2 reads FQNEAQ (reference sequence).

CDR3 amino acids: CASSLGQRQETQYF. The CDR3 bases are TGCGCCAGCAGCTTGGGGCAGCGCCAAGAGACCCAGTACTTC. The V and J genes are TRBV5-1 and TRBJ2-5, with D uncertain. CDR3 length: 14 amino acids. Germline loops: CDR1 SGHRS, CDR2 YFSETQ. V was pared by 0 bases and J by 1 base, with 7 bases between. The full variable domain, rest sourced from reference TRBV5-1 and TRBJ2-5, is KAGVTQTPRYLIKTRGQQVTLSCSPISGHRSVSWYQQTPGQGLQFLFEYFSETQRNKGNFPGRFSGRQFSNSRSEMNVSTLELGDSALYLCASSLGQRQETQYFGPGTRLLVL.

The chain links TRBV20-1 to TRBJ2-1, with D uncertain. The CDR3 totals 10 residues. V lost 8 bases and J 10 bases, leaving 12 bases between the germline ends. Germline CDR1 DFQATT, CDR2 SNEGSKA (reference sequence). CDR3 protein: CSPWVREQFF. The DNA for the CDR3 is TGCAGTCCTTGGGTGAGGGAGCAGTTCTTC.

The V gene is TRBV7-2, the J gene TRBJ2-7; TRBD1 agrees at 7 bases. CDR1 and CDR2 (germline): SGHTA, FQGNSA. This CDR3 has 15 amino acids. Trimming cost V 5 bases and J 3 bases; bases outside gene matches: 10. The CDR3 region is CASSAASGTVYEQYF. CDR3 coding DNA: TGTGCCAGCAGCGCCGCATCCGGGACAGTCTACGAGCAGTACTTC.

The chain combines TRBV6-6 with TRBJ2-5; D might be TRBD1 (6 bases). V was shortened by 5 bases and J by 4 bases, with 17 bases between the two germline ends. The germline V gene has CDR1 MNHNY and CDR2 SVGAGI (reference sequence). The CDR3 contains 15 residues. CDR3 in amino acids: CASSRSYRVGETQYF. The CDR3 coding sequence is TGTGCCAGCAGTCGGTCCTACAGGGTCGGAGAGACCCAGTACTTC.

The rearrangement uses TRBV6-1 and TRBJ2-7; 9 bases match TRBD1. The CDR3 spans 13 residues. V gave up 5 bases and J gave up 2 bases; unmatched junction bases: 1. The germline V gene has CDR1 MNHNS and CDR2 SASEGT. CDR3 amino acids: CASSRDRAYEQYF. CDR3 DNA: TGTGCCAGCAGTAGGGACAGGGCCTACGAGCAGTACTTC.